The 17 T cell receptor beta chains presented below share a single source sample, sequenced in a study of T cells in Graves' hyperthyroidism and ophthalmopathy. Amplified TCR beta CDR3 regions came from RNA transcripts. HTBI primers were the set used in a first-round RT-PCR of the TCR CDR3. TCRdb redid the calling of the multiplex PCR reads with MiXCR, one entry per CDR3 protein. The sample lists 400,000 to 550,000 distinct CDR3 sequences; approximately 24% were seen once. The sample taken for sequencing was blood. The source is a woman aged 25 to 45 with Graves' ophthalmopathy.

The gene calls are TRBV20-1 and TRBJ1-6, with D perhaps matching TRBD1 (5 bases). Deletions cut 5 bases from V and 5 bases from J, with 10 bases between. The CDR3 covers 13 residues. CDR1 and CDR2 (germline): DFQATT, SNEGSKA (reference sequence). The CDR3 loop reads CSARGQDNSPLHF. The CDR3 DNA reads as TGCAGTGCTCGAGGACAAGATAATTCACCCCTCCACTTT.

The chain joins TRBV11-2 to TRBJ2-7; D possibly uses TRBD1 or TRBD2 (5 bases each). The CDR3 is 16 amino acids. V lost 4 bases, J lost 2 bases, and 18 bases lay in between. Germline V gene sequence: CDR1 SGHAT, CDR2 FQNNGV. The CDR3 DNA reads TGTGCCAGCAGCTCGGCAAAAGGGACGGTAACCTACGAGCAGTACTTC. It translates to CASSSAKGTVTYEQYF. The entire variable domain, with the rest obtained from reference TRBV11-2 and TRBJ2-7, is as follows: EAGVAQSPRYKIIEKRQSVAFWCNPISGHATLYWYQQILGQGPKLLIQFQNNGVVDDSQLPKDRFSAERLKGVDSTLKIQPAKLEDSAVYLCASSSAKGTVTYEQYFGPGTRLTVT.

In its sample, this clonotype was seen a few times. The V gene is TRBV12-3 or TRBV12-4, the J gene TRBJ1-1; D unresolved. V was cut by 1 base and J by 4 bases, with 7 bases left in between. This CDR3 is 13 amino acids long. The CDR3 loop reads CASSLGSPTEAFF. CDR3 bases: TGTGCCAGCAGTTTAGGCTCCCCCACTGAAGCTTTCTTT.

This clonotype was recorded many times. The V and J genes are TRBV6-5 and TRBJ2-7; D perhaps matches TRBD1 (5 bases). Germline CDR1 reads MNHEY; CDR2 reads SVGAGI. The V end lost 0 bases, the J end lost 1 base, and 7 bases lay between the germline ends. This CDR3 region has 14 residues. The CDR3 DNA follows: TGTGCCAGCAGTTACTCGGACAAGTCCTACGAGCAGTACTTC. Amino acid sequence: CASSYSDKSYEQYF.

The table lists this clonotype with a few counts. The CDR3 nucleotides read TGTGCCAGTAGTATAAGCGGGAGACGCGAGCAGTACTTC. Translation: CASSISGRREQYF. This chain links TRBV19 with TRBJ2-7; 8 bases are a match to TRBD2. Losses at the gene ends were 2 bases for V and 6 bases for J; bases not matched to a gene: 3. In germline, CDR1 is LNHDA, CDR2 SQIVND (reference sequence). The CDR3 totals 13 residues.

The sample holds many counts of this clonotype. The V call is TRBV12-3 or TRBV12-4, the J call TRBJ1-2, with D possibly matching TRBD1 (5 bases). Trimming stripped 3 bases from V and 4 bases from J, with 9 bases between. The CDR3 has 13 amino acids. The CDR3 sequence is CASSLSGTYGYTF. The CDR3 region has the DNA TGTGCCAGCAGTTTGTCAGGGACCTATGGCTACACCTTC.

This clonotype was counted many times. The J gene is TRBJ2-7, the V gene TRBV28, with TRBD2 as a possible D gene (5 bases). Germline lookup yields CDR1 MDHEN and CDR2 SYDVKM. The germline V and J ends were trimmed by 2 bases and 4 bases, with 12 bases remaining between them. The CDR3 runs to 14 residues. This CDR3 is CASSLRGSRYEQYF. Written as DNA, the CDR3 is TGTGCCAGCAGTTTAAGAGGGAGCAGGTACGAGCAGTACTTC.

This clonotype was picked up a small number of times. The CDR3: CASSFARAGQPQHF. Here the CDR3 DNA reads TGTGCCAGCAGCTTTGCCCGGGCAGGGCAGCCCCAGCATTTT. This rearrangement joins TRBV7-2 to TRBJ1-5; D possibly corresponds to TRBD1 (5 bases). Per germline, CDR1 SGHTA and CDR2 FQGNSA. The CDR3 extends over 14 amino acids. V lost 3 bases, J lost 7 bases, and 13 bases lay in between.

The J gene is TRBJ1-2, the V gene TRBV19; D unresolved. The CDR3 covers 12 residues. V lost 4 bases and J 10 bases, leaving 13 bases between the germline ends. Germline V gene lookup returns CDR1 LNHDA and CDR2 SQIVND (reference sequence). CDR3 protein: CASSSRTPVYTF. The CDR3 bases are TGTGCCAGTAGTAGTCGGACGCCAGTCTACACCTTC.

This clonotype was seen ten or more times. The genes are TRBV5-1 and TRBJ2-5, with D perhaps given as TRBD1 or TRBD2 (6 bases each). Trimming took off 2 bases at V and 1 base at J, with 12 bases between the two ends. The germline gives CDR1 SGHRS, CDR2 YFSETQ. The CDR3 is 15 residues long. Here the CDR3 reads CASSFPQGLQETQYF. The CDR3 DNA reads TGCGCCAGCAGCTTCCCACAGGGACTCCAAGAGACCCAGTACTTC.

This clonotype was found a few times. The chain has TRBV5-1 and TRBJ2-6; unclear D gene. Trimming stripped 2 bases from V and 4 bases from J, with 10 bases between. From germline, CDR1 is SGHRS and CDR2 YFSETQ. This CDR3 spans 15 amino acids. The CDR3: CASSFLQQGANVLTF. DNA for the CDR3: TGCGCCAGCAGCTTTTTACAGCAGGGGGCCAACGTCCTGACTTTC.

This clonotype was observed a few times. V and J are TRBV30 and TRBJ2-5; D ambiguous. The CDR3 consists of 13 residues. The germline V and J ends were trimmed by 3 bases and 5 bases, with 13 bases remaining between them. Germline CDR1 reads GTSNPN; CDR2 reads SVGIG (reference sequence). The CDR3 here is CAWRVSGSETQYF. CDR3 nucleotides: TGTGCCTGGAGAGTCTCGGGTTCGGAGACCCAGTACTTC.

This clonotype turned up a few times. The chain joins TRBV2 to TRBJ2-2, with D unclear. Germline V gene lookup returns CDR1 SNHLY and CDR2 FYNNEI. The CDR3 consists of 15 residues. The V gene lost 4 bases and the J gene lost 3 bases, with 12 bases spanning the gap. CDR3: CASSVQDQDTGELFF. CDR3 nucleotide sequence: TGTGCCAGCAGTGTCCAGGACCAAGACACCGGGGAGCTGTTTTTT.

This clonotype was observed at least ten times. This sequence joins TRBV12-3 or TRBV12-4 and TRBJ1-3; D call uncertain. The CDR3 totals 15 residues. V shed 2 bases and J shed 0 bases, with 8 bases lying between them. The DNA of the CDR3 is TGTGCCAGCAGTTTAAGGGCGGGCTCTGGAAACACCATATATTTT. It translates to CASSLRAGSGNTIYF.

This chain joins TRBV15 and TRBJ2-7; the D call may be TRBD1 or TRBD2 (5 bases each). Trimming removed 3 bases from V and 2 bases from J, with 17 bases in between. CDR3 length: 16 amino acids. Germline V gene lookup returns CDR1 LNHNV and CDR2 YYDKDF (reference sequence). CDR3 nucleotides: TGTGCCACCAGCAGGGGGGTAGGGCCCAGTACCTACGAGCAGTACTTC. Translation gives CATSRGVGPSTYEQYF.

This clonotype was observed many times. V is TRBV7-2 and J is TRBJ1-5, with D unresolved. Between the trimmed V and J ends, which lost 2 bases and 0 bases, there was a span of 5 bases. The CDR3 consists of 14 residues. Germline loops: CDR1 SGHTA, CDR2 FQGNSA. The CDR3, as DNA: TGTGCCAGCAGCTTACCTTATAGCAATCAGCCCCAGCATTTT. Protein sequence: CASSLPYSNQPQHF.

This clonotype has ten or more counts. The chain couples TRBV6-2 or TRBV6-3 to TRBJ2-7, with D maybe TRBD1 (6 bases). The length of the CDR3 is 12 residues. V was clipped by 6 bases and J by 5 bases, with 11 bases between them. Per germline, CDR1 MNHEY and CDR2 SVGEGT. The CDR3 DNA is TGTGCCAGCAGCAAGGACAGTCACGAGCAGTACTTC. Its translation: CASSKDSHEQYF.